This TCR beta chain is drawn from a study of blood T cells in healthy people across ages. Turning to this clonotype: The antigen is undetermined.

V lost 7 bases to trimming and J lost 6 bases; unmatched junction nucleotides: 6. Germline-derived CDR1 and CDR2 are MNHEY and SMNVEV (reference sequence). CDR3 size: 13 residues. Then a second PCR, running about 7 to 11 cycles, was carried out with a sample-barcoded 5' primer and a J-beta primer mix. A template-switch adaptor with 12 random nucleotides tagged each cDNA molecule. MiXCR, run by TCRdb on the 5' RACE reads, gives a single entry per CDR3 protein. The repertoire holds about 780,000 distinct CDR3 sequences, with approximately 59% as singletons. Study results and caveats: Diversity of TCR beta per million T cells declined in a roughly linear way with age. The percentage of naive T cells correlated strongly with TCR beta diversity.

Every sample had a minimum of 7 million PBMCs isolated. What was sequenced was blood. This TCR was sampled from a man aged 25 to 45 in good health. V is TRBV27 and J is TRBJ1-2, with 9 bases that match TRBD1. CDR3 nucleotide sequence: TGTGCCAGCACCCGCAGGACAGGGGATGGCTACACCTTC. Encoded protein: CASTRRTGDGYTF.